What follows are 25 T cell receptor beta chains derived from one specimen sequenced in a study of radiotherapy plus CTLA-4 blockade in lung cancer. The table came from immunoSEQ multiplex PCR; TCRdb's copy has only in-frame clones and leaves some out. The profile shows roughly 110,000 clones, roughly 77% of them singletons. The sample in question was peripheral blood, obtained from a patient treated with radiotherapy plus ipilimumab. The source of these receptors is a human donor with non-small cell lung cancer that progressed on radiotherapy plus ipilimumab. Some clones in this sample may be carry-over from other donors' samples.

CDR3 sequence: CASSQVAWVSEGTYNEQFF. The CDR3 DNA follows: TGCGCCAGCAGCCAGGTTGCCTGGGTTTCGGAGGGTACCTACAATGAGCAGTTCTTC. This sequence joins TRBV4-1 and TRBJ2-1, with D possibly matching TRBD2 (6 bases). CDR3 length: 19 residues. Trimming removed 3 bases from V and 2 bases from J, with 23 bases in between. CDR1 and CDR2 (germline): MGHRA, YSYEKL.

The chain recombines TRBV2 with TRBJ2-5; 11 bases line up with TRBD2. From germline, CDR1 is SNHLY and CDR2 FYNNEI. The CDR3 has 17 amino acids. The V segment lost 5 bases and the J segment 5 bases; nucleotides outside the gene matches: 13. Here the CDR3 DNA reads TGTGCCAGCAGTTCCCTCCTTAGCGGGGGGGCCGGGGAGACCCAGTACTTC. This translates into CASSSLLSGGAGETQYF.

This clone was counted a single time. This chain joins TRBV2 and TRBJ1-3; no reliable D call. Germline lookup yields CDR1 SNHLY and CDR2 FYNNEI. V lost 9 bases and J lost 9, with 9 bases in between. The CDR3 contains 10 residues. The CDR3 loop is CASRVGTIYF. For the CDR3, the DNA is TGTGCCAGTAGAGTAGGCACCATATATTTT. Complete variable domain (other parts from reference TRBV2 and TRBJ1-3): EPEVTQTPSHQVTQMGQEVILRCVPISNHLYFYWYRQILGQKVEFLVSFYNNEISEKSEIFDDQFSVERPDGSNFTLKIRSTKLEDSAMYFCASRVGTIYFGEGSWLTVV.

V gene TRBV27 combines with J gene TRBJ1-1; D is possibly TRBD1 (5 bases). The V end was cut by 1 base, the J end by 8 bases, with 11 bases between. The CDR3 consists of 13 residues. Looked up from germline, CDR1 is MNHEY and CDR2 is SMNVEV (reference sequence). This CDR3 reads CASSLWGGGEAFF. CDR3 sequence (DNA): TGTGCCAGCAGTTTATGGGGCGGGGGGGAAGCTTTCTTT.

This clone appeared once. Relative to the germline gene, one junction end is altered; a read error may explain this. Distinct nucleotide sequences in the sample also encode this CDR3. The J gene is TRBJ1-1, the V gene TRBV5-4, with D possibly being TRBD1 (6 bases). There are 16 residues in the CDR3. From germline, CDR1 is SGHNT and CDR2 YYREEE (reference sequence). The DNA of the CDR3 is TGTGCCAGCAGCTCCGGACAGAGAACACTGAACACTGAAGCCTTCTTT. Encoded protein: CASSSGQRTLNTEAFF.

The CDR3 loop is CASNYLPRTGVYNSPLHF. Here the CDR3 DNA reads TGTGCCAGCAACTACCTACCCCGGACAGGGGTGTATAATTCACCCCTCCACTTT. The chain employs TRBV2 and TRBJ1-6; 9 bases line up with TRBD1. The V gene's germline CDR1 is SNHLY and CDR2 FYNNEI. The CDR3 length is 18 residues. Trimming removed 7 bases from V and 4 bases from J; junction bases left unmatched: 14.

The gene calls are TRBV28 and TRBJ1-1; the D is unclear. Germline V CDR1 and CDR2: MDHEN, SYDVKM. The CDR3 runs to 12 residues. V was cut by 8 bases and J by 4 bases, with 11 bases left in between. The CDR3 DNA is TGTGCCAGCTTTGAGGGAGGCACTGAAGCTTTCTTT. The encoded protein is CASFEGGTEAFF.

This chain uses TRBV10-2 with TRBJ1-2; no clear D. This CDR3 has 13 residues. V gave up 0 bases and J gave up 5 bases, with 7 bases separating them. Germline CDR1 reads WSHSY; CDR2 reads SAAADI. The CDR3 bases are TGCGCCAGCAGTGAGTCAGGGTATTATGGCTACACCTTC. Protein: CASSESGYYGYTF.

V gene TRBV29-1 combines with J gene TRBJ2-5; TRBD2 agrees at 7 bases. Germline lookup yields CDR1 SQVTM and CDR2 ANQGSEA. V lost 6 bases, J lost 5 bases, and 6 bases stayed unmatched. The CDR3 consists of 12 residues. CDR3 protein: CSVREGWETQYF. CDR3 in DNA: TGCAGCGTAAGGGAGGGGTGGGAGACCCAGTACTTC.

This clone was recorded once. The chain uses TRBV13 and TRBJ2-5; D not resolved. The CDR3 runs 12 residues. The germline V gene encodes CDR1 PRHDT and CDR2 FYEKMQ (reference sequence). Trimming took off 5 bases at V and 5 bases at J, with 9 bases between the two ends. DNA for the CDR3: TGTGCCAGCAGCCCCCCATTGGAGACCCAGTACTTC. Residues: CASSPPLETQYF.

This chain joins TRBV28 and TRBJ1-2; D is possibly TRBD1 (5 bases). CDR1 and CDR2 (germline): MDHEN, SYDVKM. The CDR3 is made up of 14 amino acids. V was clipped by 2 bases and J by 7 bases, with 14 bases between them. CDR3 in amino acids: CASSLRQPYLGYTF. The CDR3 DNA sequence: TGTGCCAGCAGTTTACGACAGCCTTATCTTGGCTACACCTTC.

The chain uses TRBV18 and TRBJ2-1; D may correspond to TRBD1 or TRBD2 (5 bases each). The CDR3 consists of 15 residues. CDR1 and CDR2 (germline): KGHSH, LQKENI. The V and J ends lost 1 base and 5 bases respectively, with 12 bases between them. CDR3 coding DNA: TGTGCCAGCTCACCACTAAGGGACGGCGACAATGAGCAGTTCTTC. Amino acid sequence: CASSPLRDGDNEQFF.

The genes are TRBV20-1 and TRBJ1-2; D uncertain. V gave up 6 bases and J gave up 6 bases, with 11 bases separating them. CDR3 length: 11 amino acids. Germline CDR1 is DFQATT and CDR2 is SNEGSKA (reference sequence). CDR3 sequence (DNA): TGCAGTGCCAGGACTTTCGATGGCTACACCTTC. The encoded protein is CSARTFDGYTF.

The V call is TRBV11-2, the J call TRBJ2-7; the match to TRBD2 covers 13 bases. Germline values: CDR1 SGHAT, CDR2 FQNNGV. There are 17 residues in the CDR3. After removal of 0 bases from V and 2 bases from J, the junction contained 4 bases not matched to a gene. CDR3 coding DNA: TGTGCCAGCAGCTTAGATCAAACTAGCGGGGGGGCCTACGAGCAGTACTTC. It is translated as CASSLDQTSGGAYEQYF.

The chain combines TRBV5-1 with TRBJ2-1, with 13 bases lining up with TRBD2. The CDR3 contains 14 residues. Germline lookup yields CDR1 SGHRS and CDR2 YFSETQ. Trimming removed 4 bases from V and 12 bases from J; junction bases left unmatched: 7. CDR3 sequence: CASSPGTSGVTQFF. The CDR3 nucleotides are TGCGCCAGCAGCCCCGGGACTAGCGGGGTCACGCAGTTCTTC.

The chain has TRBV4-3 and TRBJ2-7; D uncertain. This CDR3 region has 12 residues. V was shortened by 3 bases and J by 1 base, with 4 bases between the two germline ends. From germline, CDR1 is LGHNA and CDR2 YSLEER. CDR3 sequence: CASSQASYEQYF. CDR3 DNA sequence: TGCGCCAGCAGCCAGGCTTCCTACGAGCAGTACTTC.

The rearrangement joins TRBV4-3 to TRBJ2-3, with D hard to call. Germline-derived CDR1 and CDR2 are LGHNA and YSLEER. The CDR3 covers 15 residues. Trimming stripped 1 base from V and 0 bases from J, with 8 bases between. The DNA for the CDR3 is TGCGCCAGCAGCCAAGGAGTATCTAGCACAGATACGCAGTATTTT. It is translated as CASSQGVSSTDTQYF.

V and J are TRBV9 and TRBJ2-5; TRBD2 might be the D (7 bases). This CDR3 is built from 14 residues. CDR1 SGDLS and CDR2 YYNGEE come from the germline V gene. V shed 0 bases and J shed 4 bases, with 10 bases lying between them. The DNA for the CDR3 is TGTGCCAGCAGCGTAGGTAGGGGGGGAGAGACCCAGTACTTC. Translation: CASSVGRGGETQYF.

The CDR3 region is CASSRGQGAQPQHF. For the CDR3, the DNA is TGTGCCAGCAGCCGAGGACAGGGGGCTCAGCCCCAGCATTTT. The chain couples TRBV7-3 to TRBJ1-5; 11 positions match TRBD1. This CDR3 has 14 amino acids. V was clipped by 5 bases and J by 6 bases; unmatched bases: 3. The germline V gene has CDR1 SGHTA and CDR2 FQGTGA.

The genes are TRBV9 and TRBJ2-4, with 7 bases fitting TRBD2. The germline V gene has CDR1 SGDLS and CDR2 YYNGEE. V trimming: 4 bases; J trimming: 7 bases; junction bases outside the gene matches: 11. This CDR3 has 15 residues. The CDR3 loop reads CASSQAAGPINIQYF. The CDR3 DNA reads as TGTGCCAGCAGCCAGGCAGCGGGACCCATCAACATTCAGTACTTC.

The CDR3 region has the DNA TGTGCCAGTCGAAGAAATGGCTACACCTTC. Its protein product is CASRRNGYTF. V is TRBV27 and J is TRBJ1-2; no firm D call. Between the trimmed V and J ends, which lost 9 bases and 6 bases, there was a span of 8 bases. This CDR3 comprises 10 residues. Germline CDR1 is MNHEY and CDR2 is SMNVEV (reference sequence).

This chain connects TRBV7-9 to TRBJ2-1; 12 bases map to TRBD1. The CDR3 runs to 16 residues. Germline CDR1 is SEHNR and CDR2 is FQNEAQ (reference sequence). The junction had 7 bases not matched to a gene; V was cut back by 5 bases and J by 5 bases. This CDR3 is CASSPYGTGGHNEQFF. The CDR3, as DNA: TGTGCCAGCAGCCCGTACGGGACAGGGGGCCACAATGAGCAGTTCTTC.

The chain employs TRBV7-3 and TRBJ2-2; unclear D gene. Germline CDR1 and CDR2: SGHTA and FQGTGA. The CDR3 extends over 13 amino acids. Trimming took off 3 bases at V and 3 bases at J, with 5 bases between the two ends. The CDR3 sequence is CASSFLYTGELFF. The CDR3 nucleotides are TGTGCCAGCAGCTTCTTGTACACCGGGGAGCTGTTTTTT.

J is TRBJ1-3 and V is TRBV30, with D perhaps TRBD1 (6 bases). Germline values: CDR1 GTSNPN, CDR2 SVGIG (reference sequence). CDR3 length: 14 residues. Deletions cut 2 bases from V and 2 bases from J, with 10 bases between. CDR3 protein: CAWSLQGAGNTIYF. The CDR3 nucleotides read TGTGCCTGGAGTCTACAGGGTGCTGGAAACACCATATATTTT.

CDR3: CASSQGSGGQTTYEQYF. The CDR3 nucleotides are TGCGCCAGCAGCCAAGGTTCTGGGGGACAGACAACCTACGAGCAGTACTTC. This rearrangement joins TRBV4-3 to TRBJ2-7, with 7 bases aligning to TRBD1. V shed 1 base and J 2 bases; nucleotides not matched to a gene: 11. CDR3 length: 17 residues. Germline V CDR1 and CDR2: LGHNA, YSLEER.